These 15 T cell receptor beta chains were all obtained from the same sample, sequenced in a study of T cell responses to AZD1222 COVID-19 vaccine. Here immunoSEQ multiplex PCR was the method, and the copy in TCRdb shows in-frame clones only, minus some. Of about 110,000 clones in the sample, approximately 85% were seen once. The sequencing here drew on peripheral blood, taken on day 0 of MenACWY control vaccination. These receptors came from an adult in good health.

The J gene is TRBJ1-2, the V gene TRBV28; the match to TRBD1 covers 10 bases. The J segment lost 5 bases and the V segment lost 2 bases, leaving 5 bases of the junction unmatched. Germline V gene lookup returns CDR1 MDHEN and CDR2 SYDVKM. The CDR3 is made up of 15 amino acids. CDR3 sequence reads: CASSLSLGQGYGYTF. The CDR3 region has the DNA TGTGCCAGCAGTTTAAGTTTGGGACAGGGGTATGGCTACACCTTC.

The chain recombines TRBV30 with TRBJ1-5, with 7 bases lining up with TRBD1. V trimming: 1 base; J trimming: 6 bases; junction bases outside the gene matches: 3. This CDR3 has 13 amino acids. Germline values: CDR1 GTSNPN, CDR2 SVGIG (reference sequence). The CDR3 is CAWSGGGGQPQHF. DNA of the CDR3: TGTGCCTGGAGTGGAGGGGGCGGTCAGCCCCAGCATTTT.

The chain recombines TRBV29-1 with TRBJ1-2; TRBD1 aligns across 7 bases. The V gene's germline CDR1 is SQVTM and CDR2 ANQGSEA. Trimming cost V 7 bases and J 4 bases; bases outside gene matches: 9. The CDR3 length is 13 residues. The CDR3 nucleotides are TGCAGCGCTACGACAGGGACCGCCTATGGCTACACCTTC. This gives the protein CSATTGTAYGYTF.

The CDR3 nucleotides read TGCGCCAGCAGCCAAGACAGGGGTTCCTCCTACGAGCAGTACTTC. It is translated as CASSQDRGSSYEQYF. The chain joins TRBV4-3 to TRBJ2-7, with TRBD1 as a possible D gene (6 bases). With 0 bases removed from V and 0 bases from J, the gap between germline ends came to 9 bases. This CDR3 region has 15 residues. Per germline, CDR1 LGHNA and CDR2 YSLEER.

V usage is TRBV4-1 and J usage is TRBJ2-2; 7 positions agree with TRBD1. The CDR3 has 16 residues. V was clipped by 4 bases and J by 2 bases; unmatched bases: 7. The germline gives CDR1 MGHRA, CDR2 YSYEKL. CDR3 bases: TGCGCCAGCAGCCTAGAGACAGGGTTTAACACCGGGGAGCTGTTTTTT. Amino acids: CASSLETGFNTGELFF.

This chain joins TRBV6-5 and TRBJ1-2; 8 bases agree with TRBD1. CDR3 length: 15 residues. The V gene's germline CDR1 is MNHEY and CDR2 SVGAGI. V lost 3 bases, J lost 4 bases, and 7 bases stayed unmatched. Written as DNA, the CDR3 is TGTGCCAGCAGTTATAAAGCCGGGACAGGCTATGGCTACACCTTC. Translated, it gives CASSYKAGTGYGYTF.

The rearrangement links TRBV7-7 to TRBJ2-2, with D unresolved. The CDR3 is 14 amino acids. Germline assignment: CDR1 SSHAT and CDR2 FNYEAQ (reference sequence). The germline V and J ends were trimmed by 5 bases and 4 bases, with 11 bases remaining between them. As DNA, the CDR3 is TGTGCCAGCAGCCCTGACCAACGCACCGGGGAGCTGTTTTTT. Protein sequence: CASSPDQRTGELFF.

This chain joins TRBV18 and TRBJ2-1, with 7 bases lining up with TRBD2. The CDR3 extends over 14 amino acids. With 2 bases clipped from V and 6 bases from J, the junction kept 4 bases outside the gene matches. CDR1 is KGHSH, CDR2 LQKENI, per germline. The CDR3 here is CASSPRSGGNEQFF. The CDR3 DNA reads as TGTGCCAGCTCACCAAGATCGGGAGGCAATGAGCAGTTCTTC. The full variable domain, its missing parts supplied by reference TRBV18 and TRBJ2-1, is NAGVMQNPRHLVRRRGQEARLRCSPMKGHSHVYWYRQLPEEGLKFMVYLQKENIIDESGMPKERFSAEFPKEGPSILRIQQVVRGDSAAYFCASSPRSGGNEQFFGPGTRLTVL.

With respect to this clone: Other DNA sequences in this sample translate to the same CDR3. The V and J genes are TRBV5-1 and TRBJ2-3, with 7 bases fitting TRBD1. From germline, CDR1 is SGHRS and CDR2 YFSETQ. There are 15 residues in the CDR3. Trimming took 0 bases from V and 2 from J; bases not matched to a gene: 3. This CDR3 reads CASSLGDRDTDTQYF. CDR3 DNA sequence: TGCGCCAGCAGCTTGGGCGACAGGGACACAGATACGCAGTATTTT.

The chain links TRBV28 to TRBJ2-4; 7 positions agree with TRBD2. The CDR3 extends over 15 amino acids. With V trimmed by 5 bases and J by 8 bases, 12 bases remained unmatched. Germline V gene lookup returns CDR1 MDHEN and CDR2 SYDVKM. The DNA of the CDR3 is TGTGCCAGCAGTCGCCCCGGGACTACCATGGACATTCAGTACTTC. Its translation: CASSRPGTTMDIQYF.

This rearrangement joins TRBV2 to TRBJ1-2; D remains unclear. Germline CDR1 is SNHLY and CDR2 is FYNNEI. V lost 7 bases, J lost 4 bases, and 7 bases lay in between. The CDR3 totals 11 residues. CDR3 sequence: CASTITYGYTF. CDR3 nucleotides: TGTGCCAGCACAATCACCTATGGCTACACCTTC.

This clone was recorded once. The genes are TRBV4-1 and TRBJ2-5; possibly TRBD1 for D (7 bases). CDR1 and CDR2 from the germline V gene are MGHRA and YSYEKL. V gave up 0 bases and J gave up 0 bases, with 14 bases separating them. The length of the CDR3 is 17 residues. In DNA, the CDR3 is TGCGCCAGCAGCCAAGAGGGGCCAGGGGGGTACCAAGAGACCCAGTACTTC. Residues: CASSQEGPGGYQETQYF.

The chain recombines TRBV6-6 with TRBJ1-5; D perhaps matches TRBD1 (6 bases). The V gene lost 7 bases and the J gene lost 7 bases, with 20 bases spanning the gap. This CDR3 has 15 amino acids. The germline CDR1 and CDR2 sequences are MNHNY and SVGAGI (reference sequence). CDR3 protein: CASTAGPGAGQPQHF. The DNA of the CDR3 is TGTGCCAGCACGGCGGGCCCGGGGGCCGGACAGCCCCAGCATTTT.

The chain combines TRBV2 with TRBJ2-3, with 9 bases aligning to TRBD1. CDR1 is SNHLY, CDR2 FYNNEI, per germline. Unmatched junction bases numbered 7, after V lost 7 bases and J lost 2 bases. The length of the CDR3 is 15 residues. This CDR3 reads CASIPRTGATDTQYF. The CDR3 DNA reads TGTGCCAGCATACCGAGGACAGGGGCCACAGATACGCAGTATTTT.

The rearrangement joins TRBV6-2 or TRBV6-3 to TRBJ1-1; tentative D call: TRBD1 (5 bases). The V end lost 5 bases, the J end lost 1 base, and 8 bases lay between the germline ends. Germline CDR1 is MNHEY and CDR2 is SVGEGT. The CDR3 consists of 13 residues. As DNA, the CDR3 is TGTGCCAGCAGTGGGGGAGCGAACACTGAAGCTTTCTTT. This gives the protein CASSGGANTEAFF.